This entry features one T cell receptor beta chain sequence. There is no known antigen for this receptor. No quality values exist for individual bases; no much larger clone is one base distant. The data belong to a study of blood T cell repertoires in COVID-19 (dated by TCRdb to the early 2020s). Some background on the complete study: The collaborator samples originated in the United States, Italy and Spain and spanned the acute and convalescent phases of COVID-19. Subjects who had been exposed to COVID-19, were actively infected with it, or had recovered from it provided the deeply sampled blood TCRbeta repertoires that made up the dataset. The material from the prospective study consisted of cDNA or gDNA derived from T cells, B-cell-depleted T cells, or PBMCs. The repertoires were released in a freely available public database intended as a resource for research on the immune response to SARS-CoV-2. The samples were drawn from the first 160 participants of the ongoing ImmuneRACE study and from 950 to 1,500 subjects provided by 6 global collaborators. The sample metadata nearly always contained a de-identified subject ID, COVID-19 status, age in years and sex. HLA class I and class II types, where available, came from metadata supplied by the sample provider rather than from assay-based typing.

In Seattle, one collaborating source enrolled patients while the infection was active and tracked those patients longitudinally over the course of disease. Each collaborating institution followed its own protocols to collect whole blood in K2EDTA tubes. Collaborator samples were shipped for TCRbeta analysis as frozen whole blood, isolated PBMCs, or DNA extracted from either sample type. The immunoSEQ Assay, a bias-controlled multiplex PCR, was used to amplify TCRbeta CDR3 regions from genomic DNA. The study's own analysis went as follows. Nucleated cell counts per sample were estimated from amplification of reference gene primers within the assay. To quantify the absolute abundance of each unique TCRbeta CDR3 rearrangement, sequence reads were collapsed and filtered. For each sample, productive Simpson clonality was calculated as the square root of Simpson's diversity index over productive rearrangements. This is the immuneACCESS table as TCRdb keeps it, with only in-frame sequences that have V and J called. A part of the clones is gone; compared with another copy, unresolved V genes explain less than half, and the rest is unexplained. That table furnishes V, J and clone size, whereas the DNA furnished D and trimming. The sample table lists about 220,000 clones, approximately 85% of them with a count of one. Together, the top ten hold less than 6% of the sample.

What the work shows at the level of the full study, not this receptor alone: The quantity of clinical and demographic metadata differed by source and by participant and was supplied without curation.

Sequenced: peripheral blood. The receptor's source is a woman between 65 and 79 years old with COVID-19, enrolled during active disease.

This receptor has the CDR3 CASSLSKRELFIQYF. The nucleotide sequence is TGTGCCAGCAGCTTATCAAAGCGGGAGTTGTTCATTCAGTACTTC. In this chain, TRBV7-2 is recombined with TRBJ2-4; TRBD2 matches 8 bases in the middle. CDR1 SGHTA and CDR2 FQGNSA are derived from the germline V gene. Its CDR3 holds 15 amino acids, cysteine through phenylalanine. Left in the record is the CDR3 DNA by itself, 45 bases read in frame from the first base. Trimming leaves V shorter by 2 bases and J shorter by 9 bases, with the junction holding 9 bases beyond the gene matches.